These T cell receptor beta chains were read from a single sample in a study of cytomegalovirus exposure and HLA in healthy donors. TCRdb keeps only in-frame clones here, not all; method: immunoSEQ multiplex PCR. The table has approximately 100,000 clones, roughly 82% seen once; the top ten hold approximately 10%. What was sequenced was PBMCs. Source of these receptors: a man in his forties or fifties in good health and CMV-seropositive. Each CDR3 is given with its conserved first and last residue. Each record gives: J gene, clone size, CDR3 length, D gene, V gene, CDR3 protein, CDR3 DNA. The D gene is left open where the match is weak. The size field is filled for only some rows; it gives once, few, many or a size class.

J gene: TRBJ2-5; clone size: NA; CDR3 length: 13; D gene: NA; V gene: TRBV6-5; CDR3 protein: CASSYRSPETQYF; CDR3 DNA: TGTGCCAGCAGTTACAGGAGCCCAGAGACCCAGTACTTC
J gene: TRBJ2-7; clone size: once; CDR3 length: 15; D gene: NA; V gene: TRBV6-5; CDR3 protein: CASSYLGRAGSEQYF; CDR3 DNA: TGTGCCAGCAGTTACCTGGGCAGGGCTGGCTCCGAGCAGTACTTC
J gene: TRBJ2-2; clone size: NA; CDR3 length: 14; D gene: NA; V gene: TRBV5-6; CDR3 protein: CASSLGPNTGELFF; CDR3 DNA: TGTGCCAGCAGCTTGGGGCCTAACACCGGGGAGCTGTTTTTT
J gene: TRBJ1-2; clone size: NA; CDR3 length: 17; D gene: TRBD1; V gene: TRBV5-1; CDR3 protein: CASSSRTGVSFDYGYTF; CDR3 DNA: TGCGCCAGCAGCTCGAGGACAGGGGTATCATTCGACTATGGCTACACCTTC
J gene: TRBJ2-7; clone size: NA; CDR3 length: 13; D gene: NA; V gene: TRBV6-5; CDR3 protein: CASSYDNSYEQYF; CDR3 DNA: TGTGCCAGCAGTTATGACAACTCCTACGAGCAGTACTTC
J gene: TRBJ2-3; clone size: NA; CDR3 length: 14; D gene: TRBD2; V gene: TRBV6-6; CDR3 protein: CASTLTSGTDTQYF; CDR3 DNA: TGTGCCAGCACCCTGACTAGCGGCACAGATACGCAGTATTTT
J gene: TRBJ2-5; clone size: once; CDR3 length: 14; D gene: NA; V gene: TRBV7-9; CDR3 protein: CASSLALDWETQYF; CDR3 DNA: TGTGCCAGCAGCTTAGCTCTCGACTGGGAGACCCAGTACTTC
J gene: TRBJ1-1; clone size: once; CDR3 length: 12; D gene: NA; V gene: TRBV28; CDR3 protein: CASRQGGTEAFF; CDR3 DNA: TGTGCCAGCAGACAGGGCGGGACTGAAGCTTTCTTT
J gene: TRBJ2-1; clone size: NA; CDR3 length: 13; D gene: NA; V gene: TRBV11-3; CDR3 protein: CASSLRTDNEQFF; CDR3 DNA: TGTGCCAGCAGCTTACGGACAGACAATGAGCAGTTCTTC
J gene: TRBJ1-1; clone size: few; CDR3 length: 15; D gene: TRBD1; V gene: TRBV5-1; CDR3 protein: CASSLGTGVDTEAFF; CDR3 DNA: TGCGCCAGCAGCTTAGGGACAGGGGTTGACACTGAAGCTTTCTTT
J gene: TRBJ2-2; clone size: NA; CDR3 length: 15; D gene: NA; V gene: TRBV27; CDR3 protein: CASSLEGVHTGELFF; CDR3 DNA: TGTGCCAGCAGTTTAGAGGGGGTTCACACCGGGGAGCTGTTTTTT
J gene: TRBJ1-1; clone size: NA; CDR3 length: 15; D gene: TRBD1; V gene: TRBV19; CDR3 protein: CASIGGQGFNTEAFF; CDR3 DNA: TGTGCCAGTATTGGGGGACAGGGGTTTAACACTGAAGCTTTCTTT